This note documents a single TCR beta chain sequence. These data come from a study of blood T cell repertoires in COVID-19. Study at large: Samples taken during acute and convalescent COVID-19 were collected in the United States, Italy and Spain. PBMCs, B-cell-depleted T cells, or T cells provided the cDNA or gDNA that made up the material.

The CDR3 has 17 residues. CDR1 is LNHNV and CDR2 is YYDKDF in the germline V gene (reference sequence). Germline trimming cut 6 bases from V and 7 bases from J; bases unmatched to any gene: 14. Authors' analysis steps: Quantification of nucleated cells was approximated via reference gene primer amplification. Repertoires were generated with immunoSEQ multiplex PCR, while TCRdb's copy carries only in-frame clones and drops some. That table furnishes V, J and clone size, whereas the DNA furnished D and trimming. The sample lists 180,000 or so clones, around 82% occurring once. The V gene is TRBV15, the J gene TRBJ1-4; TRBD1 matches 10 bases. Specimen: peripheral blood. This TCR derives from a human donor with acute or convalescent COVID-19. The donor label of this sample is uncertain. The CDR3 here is CATSLPDRGRMGEKLFF. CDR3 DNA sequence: TGTGCCACCAGTCTCCCTGACAGGGGGCGAATGGGTGAAAAACTGTTTTTT.